This T cell receptor beta chain was recorded in a study of vaccination effects on CD4 cells after COVID-19 (dated by TCRdb to 2022 to 2024). Regarding the study in general: Across the study, the median time from the second dose to post-vaccine sampling was 72 days (range 14 to 241). SARS-CoV-2 spike-specific CD4+ TCR repertoires from before and after mRNA vaccination were compared in COVID-19 convalescent patients and in infection-naive vaccine recipients. Altogether, approximately 10 COVID-19 convalescent patients and a few SARS-CoV-2-naive healthy vaccine recipients made up the full study. Cultures from other donors in the study were sequenced with the Oncomine TCR Beta short-read assay on an Illumina iSeq 100.

What the authors observed across the whole study: Both infection-induced and vaccine-induced clones contracted markedly at late post-vaccination timepoints, which is consistent with waning T cell responses. The study was limited by a small number of convalescent patients and lacked early post-infection timepoints. Among healthy vaccine recipients, nearly all vaccine-induced clones were SARS-CoV-2 mono-reactive, and just 1 of 255 was cross-reactive with common cold coronaviruses.

Libraries were prepared through the immunoSEQ multiplex PCR assay. DNA from the cultured, isolated CD4+ T cells was subjected to TCR beta CDR3 sequencing. The original pipeline was this. Non-productive TCR sequences were removed and reads were trimmed to the CDR3 region, keeping CDR3s of at least 7 amino acids. The MANAFEST web app was used to pick out antigen-specific clonotypes by comparing their expansion in peptide wells with that in reference cultures. For clones to be considered positive, expansion at FDR<0.05 versus reference and all other wells, an odds ratio above 5, and a frequency above 0.1% in two replicate wells were required. A clonotype was defined as cross-reactive if the clonotype was significantly expanded both in SARS-CoV-2 spike wells and in at least one common cold coronavirus spike condition. Using the stringdist R package, CDR3 similarity was measured by Levenshtein distance, and unrooted trees were constructed with ape in R 3.6.1. Sourced from immuneACCESS, this table was stored by TCRdb with only in-frame sequences that have V and J called. A share of the clones is absent; for the studies checked, an unresolved V gene accounts for under half, and the remainder has no known explanation. D and trimming come from the DNA, and the V and J calls and clone size come from that table. A total of 75,000 or so clones appear in this sample, 77% of them only once. Under 1.2% of the sample comes from the top ten.

This clone was found once. Its recognized antigen is unknown. Base qualities are not at hand, and no much larger clone is one base apart. From the cysteine up to the phenylalanine, the CDR3 has a length of 14 residues. This entry keeps only the CDR3 DNA: 42 bases, framed from base 1. V lost 2 bases and J lost 8 bases; the stretch between them is 15 bases long. The germline V gene encodes CDR1 MNHEY and CDR2 SVGAGI. In the ViraFEST assay, PBMC were stimulated with viral peptide pools, and antigen-specific CD4+ T cell clonotypes were then identified by expansion using TCR sequencing. After 10 to 11 days of culture, CD4+ T cells were isolated with the EasySep CD4+ T cell isolation kit. Each participant got two doses of an mRNA SARS-CoV-2 vaccine, either BNT162b2 or mRNA-1273. Healthy vaccine recipients had no prior SARS-CoV-2 infection, confirmed by negative nucleocapsid antibodies before and after vaccination. About 2.1 million PBMC per well were cultured with approximately 10 ug/ml peptides in IMDM containing approximately 4.6% human AB serum, around 10 IU/ml IL-2 and gentamicin. Half of the culture medium was replaced with fresh IL-2-containing medium on days 3 and 7. Unless otherwise noted, each peptide stimulation condition was cultured in triplicate wells. PBMC were separated from whole blood using Ficoll-Paque Plus gradient centrifugation and were then either cryopreserved at -140C or used fresh. Overlapping peptide pools spanned the spike proteins of SARS-CoV-2 and the common cold coronaviruses HCoV-NL63, HCoV-OC43 and HCoV-229E. The QIAamp micro DNA kit was used to extract genomic DNA from the cultured CD4+ T cells.

The origin of this receptor is a human donor who received a COVID-19 vaccine. The chain joins TRBV6-5 to TRBJ1-1, with a tentative D gene TRBD1 over 6 matching bases. Material: CD4+ T cells from PBMCs cultured with HCoV-OC43 spike peptides, obtained after COVID-19 vaccination. The sample's cell subset or site label is to be understood as: HCoV-OC43 spike overlapping peptide pool stimulation. The CDR3 protein is CASSYLPNRVEAFF. In nucleotide form, the sequence is TGTGCCAGCAGTTACCTCCCGAACAGGGTAGAAGCTTTCTTT.